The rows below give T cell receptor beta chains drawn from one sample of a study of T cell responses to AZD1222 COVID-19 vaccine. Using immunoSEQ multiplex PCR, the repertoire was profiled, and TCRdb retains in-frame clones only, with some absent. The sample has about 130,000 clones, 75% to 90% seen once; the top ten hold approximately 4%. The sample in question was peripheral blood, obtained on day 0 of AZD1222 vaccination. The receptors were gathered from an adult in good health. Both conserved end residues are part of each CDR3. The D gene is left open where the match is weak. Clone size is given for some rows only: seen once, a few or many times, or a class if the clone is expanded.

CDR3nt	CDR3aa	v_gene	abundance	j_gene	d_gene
TGCGCCAGCAGCCGAACCGGAAGCTTGACTAATGAAAAACTGTTTTTT	CASSRTGSLTNEKLFF	TRBV4-1	-	TRBJ1-4	-
TGTGCCAGTAGTATGGGCATAGCCCTCACTGAAGCTTTCTTT	CASSMGIALTEAFF	TRBV19	-	TRBJ1-1	-
TGTGCCTGGATTTTCCAGGGGTCGGATGGCTACACCTTC	CAWIFQGSDGYTF	TRBV30	-	TRBJ1-2	-
TGTGCCAGCAGCCCGCGTGGTGTCATATACAATGAGCAGTTCTTC	CASSPRGVIYNEQFF	TRBV3-1/TRBV3-2	-	TRBJ2-1	-
TGTGCCAGCAGCTTCCGACAGAGCACAGATACGCAGTATTTT	CASSFRQSTDTQYF	TRBV11-1	-	TRBJ2-3	-
TGCGCCAGCAGGGAAGCTAACTATGGCTACACCTTC	CASREANYGYTF	TRBV5-1	-	TRBJ1-2	-
TGTGCCAGCTCACCACCGGGTGGGGACGGCGGGACCATATATTTT	CASSPPGGDGGTIYF	TRBV18	once	TRBJ1-3	-
TGTGCCAGCTCGCCAGACGACAACTATGGCTACACCTTC	CASSPDDNYGYTF	TRBV18	-	TRBJ1-2	-
TGTGCCAGCTGGGGACCGGGACAGGATGTGGACACTGAAGCTTTCTTT	CASWGPGQDVDTEAFF	TRBV2	-	TRBJ1-1	TRBD1
TGTGCCAGCAGCGACAGGACTAACACTGAAGCTTTCTTT	CASSDRTNTEAFF	TRBV7-3	-	TRBJ1-1	-
TGTGCCAGCAGCTTAAGGACGACAGGCTCTGGAAACACCATATATTTT	CASSLRTTGSGNTIYF	TRBV7-8	-	TRBJ1-3	-
TGTGCCAGCGCCGGGGGGCGGGATGAAAAACTGTTTTTT	CASAGGRDEKLFF	TRBV28	-	TRBJ1-4	-
TGTGCCAGCAGCCAAGACGATCTCCGCACAGGGGCGGTCACTGAAGCTTTCTTT	CASSQDDLRTGAVTEAFF	TRBV4-2	-	TRBJ1-1	TRBD1
TGTGCCAGCAGTTTACCCGGGACAGGGGTGTCTCTCGAGCAGTACTTC	CASSLPGTGVSLEQYF	TRBV28	-	TRBJ2-7	TRBD1
TGTGCCAGCAGTCCCGGGACAGGGTATAATCAGCCCCAGCATTTT	CASSPGTGYNQPQHF	TRBV6-5	-	TRBJ1-5	TRBD1
TGTGCCATCAGGTTCACAGGGGCCGGGGCCAACGTCCTGACTTTC	CAIRFTGAGANVLTF	TRBV10-3	-	TRBJ2-6	TRBD1
TGTGCCACCAGCAGAGAAGGGGTTTTCGGCACCGGGGAGCTGTTTTTT	CATSREGVFGTGELFF	TRBV15	-	TRBJ2-2	-
TGTGCCAGCAGCTCAAGCGGGGGGGCCGGCACAGATACGCAGTATTTT	CASSSSGGAGTDTQYF	TRBV9	-	TRBJ2-3	TRBD2
TGTGCCAGCAGCCAAGCACTGGGGCGATACGAGCAGTACTTC	CASSQALGRYEQYF	TRBV4-2	-	TRBJ2-7	-
TGTGCCAGCAGCTATGACCCGGGGGACACTGAAGCTTTCTTT	CASSYDPGDTEAFF	TRBV6-4	-	TRBJ1-1	-
TGTGCCAGCTCCTCGGACAGGGCTTCAATGAACACTGAAGCTTTCTTT	CASSSDRASMNTEAFF	TRBV18	-	TRBJ1-1	TRBD1
TGCGCCAGCAGCTCAGACTCCGGGACCCGAAATGAGCAGTTCTTC	CASSSDSGTRNEQFF	TRBV5-1	-	TRBJ2-1	-
TGTGCCACCAGCAGAGAGAGGGGGGAGTGGTACGAGCAGTACTTC	CATSRERGEWYEQYF	TRBV15	-	TRBJ2-7	-
TGCGCCAGCAGCGTACAGGGGAGCAATGGCTACACCTTC	CASSVQGSNGYTF	TRBV5-1	-	TRBJ1-2	TRBD1
TGTGCCAGCAGCCAACTGGGGGGAAACGAGCAGTACTTC	CASSQLGGNEQYF	TRBV3-1/TRBV3-2	-	TRBJ2-7	-
TGTGCCAGCAGCCGTGGCTCTGGAAACACCATATATTTT	CASSRGSGNTIYF	TRBV5-4	-	TRBJ1-3	-
TGTGCCAGCAGCTTGGGACAGACCCCCGGAGAGACCCAGTACTTC	CASSLGQTPGETQYF	TRBV7-2	-	TRBJ2-5	TRBD1
TGTGCCAGCAGCCAAGCGCTGGGTTTGAAGTCCTACGAGCAGTACTTC	CASSQALGLKSYEQYF	TRBV7-9	-	TRBJ2-7	-
TGTGCCAGCAGTCAGCGGGGTGGCGAGCAGTACTTC	CASSQRGGEQYF	TRBV6-6	-	TRBJ2-7	TRBD2
TGTGCCAGCAGTTCGCTGGGAGGGGGATCGTACACTGAAGCTTTCTTT	CASSSLGGGSYTEAFF	TRBV28	-	TRBJ1-1	-
TGTGCCACCAGCAGAGGGGGCAGGGTTGGGAGTGAAAAACTGTTTTTT	CATSRGGRVGSEKLFF	TRBV15	once	TRBJ1-4	-
TGTGCCATCAGTGTTACTCATAGACAGTTTCACTATGGCTACACCTTC	CAISVTHRQFHYGYTF	TRBV10-3	once	TRBJ1-2	-
TGTGCCAGCAGTTTAGGGGCAGGGATTGGTGAAAAACTGTTTTTT	CASSLGAGIGEKLFF	TRBV27	-	TRBJ1-4	-
TGCGCCAGCAGAGCCCAAGGGGGCAACACCGGGGAGCTGTTTTTT	CASRAQGGNTGELFF	TRBV5-1	few	TRBJ2-2	TRBD1
TGTGCCAGCAGCCAAGATTATACAGGTACAATGAACACTGAAGCTTTCTTT	CASSQDYTGTMNTEAFF	TRBV14	-	TRBJ1-1	-
TGTGCCACCAGTGCAGTCTTGAAAAATGAGCAGTTCTTC	CATSAVLKNEQFF	TRBV24-1	-	TRBJ2-1	-
TGTGCCAGCAGCCAAGAAGGTCTCACAGGGGGCGAGCAGTACTTC	CASSQEGLTGGEQYF	TRBV14	-	TRBJ2-7	TRBD1
TGTGCCAGCAGTCCTTATGGGACAGGGTCGGGAAATGAGCAGTTCTTC	CASSPYGTGSGNEQFF	TRBV7-9	-	TRBJ2-1	TRBD1
TGTGCCAGCAGTGTCCGGGGGGGGAGCACAGATACGCAGTATTTT	CASSVRGGSTDTQYF	TRBV3-1/TRBV3-2	-	TRBJ2-3	TRBD2
TGTGCCAGCAGCCCCGGGACAGGGGGCGGCAATCAGCCCCAGCATTTT	CASSPGTGGGNQPQHF	TRBV28	-	TRBJ1-5	TRBD1
TGTGCCAGTAACATCCCCGGTTCACCCCTCCACTTT	CASNIPGSPLHF	TRBV19	-	TRBJ1-6	-